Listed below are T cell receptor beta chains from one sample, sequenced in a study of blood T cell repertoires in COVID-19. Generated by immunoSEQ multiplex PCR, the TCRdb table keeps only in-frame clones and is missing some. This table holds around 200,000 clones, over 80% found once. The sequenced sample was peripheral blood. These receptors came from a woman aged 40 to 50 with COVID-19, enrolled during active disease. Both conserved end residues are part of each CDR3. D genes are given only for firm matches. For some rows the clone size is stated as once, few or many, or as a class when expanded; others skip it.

TGTGCCACCAGCAGAGTTCCTTTAGGGGTGAGCCCTGAAGCTTTCTTT	CATSRVPLGVSPEAFF	.	16	.	TRBV15	TRBJ1-1
TGTGCCAGCAGCTTAGATCTTAGGACAGGCGTCTCCAATGAGCAGTTCTTC	CASSLDLRTGVSNEQFF	.	17	TRBD1	TRBV11-3	TRBJ2-1
TGTGCCAGCACCCGAGATACGGGCTACACCTTC	CASTRDTGYTF	.	11	.	TRBV7-9	TRBJ1-2
TGCGCCAGCAGCTTCGTACAGGGGAAACAAGAGACCCAGTACTTC	CASSFVQGKQETQYF	.	15	TRBD1	TRBV5-1	TRBJ2-5
TGTGCCAGCAGTCAAGGGGGCACTGAAGCTTTCTTT	CASSQGGTEAFF	.	12	.	TRBV6-4	TRBJ1-1
TGTGCCAGCAGCCCCCAGGGACTAGAGGGAGATACGCAGTATTTT	CASSPQGLEGDTQYF	.	15	TRBD2	TRBV6-5	TRBJ2-3
TGTGCCAGCAGTTACTCTAGAGCCACTGAAGCTTTCTTT	CASSYSRATEAFF	.	13	.	TRBV6-5	TRBJ1-1
TGTGCCATCAACAGGCCCTATGGCTACACCTTC	CAINRPYGYTF	.	11	.	TRBV10-3	TRBJ1-2
TGCGCCAGCAGCCGCCAGACTAGCGGGGGGTCGCGGGAGCAGTACTTC	CASSRQTSGGSREQYF	.	16	TRBD2	TRBV4-1	TRBJ2-7
TGTGCCAGCAGCTTAGCAGGCAGGTACACCTTC	CASSLAGRYTF	.	11	.	TRBV7-8	TRBJ1-2
TGTGCCAGCAGCCAAGGGGTGGGACAGGGGGCGGACGGGGAGCTGTTTTTT	CASSQGVGQGADGELFF	few	17	TRBD1	TRBV4-2	TRBJ2-2
TGTGCCAGCAGCTTAGGGACAGGTACGAGTCCCGTGTCGACCCAGTACTTC	CASSLGTGTSPVSTQYF	.	17	TRBD1	TRBV5-5	TRBJ2-5
TGTGCCAGCAGCTTTGACAGTTGGGGGGAGCAGACCGGGGAGCTGTTTTTT	CASSFDSWGEQTGELFF	.	17	.	TRBV7-3	TRBJ2-2
TGTGCCAGCAAGCAGGGGCAGGGGTCACCCCTCCACTTT	CASKQGQGSPLHF	.	13	.	TRBV2	TRBJ1-6
TGTGCCAGTATGACAGGGGCGCTGGGAGGCTACACCTTC	CASMTGALGGYTF	few	13	TRBD1	TRBV19	TRBJ1-2
TGCGCCAGCAGCTTGGCAGCGGGTGGCTTACGGCAAGAGACCCAGTACTTC	CASSLAAGGLRQETQYF	.	17	.	TRBV5-1	TRBJ2-5
TGTGCCAGCAGCCCAACAGGGCATCAGCCCCAGCATTTT	CASSPTGHQPQHF	.	13	.	TRBV9	TRBJ1-5
TGTGCCAGCAGTGGGACAGGTGTTAGTGAAAAACTGTTTTTT	CASSGTGVSEKLFF	.	14	TRBD1	TRBV2	TRBJ1-4
TGTGCCAGCAGCCAAAAGGAGACAGGGGTTGATACGCAGTATTTT	CASSQKETGVDTQYF	.	15	TRBD1	TRBV9	TRBJ2-3